These 15 T cell receptor beta chains originate from one sample sequenced in a study of blood T cell repertoires in COVID-19. TCRdb's table, derived via immunoSEQ multiplex PCR, lists solely in-frame clones and lacks some. The top ten clones hold 3.8% of a sample with 95,000 to 150,000 clones, nearly 90% of them seen once. Material for sequencing was peripheral blood. These receptors all come from an older woman with COVID-19, enrolled during active disease.

The V and J genes are TRBV7-9 and TRBJ2-3; 12 positions match TRBD2. In germline, CDR1 is SEHNR, CDR2 FQNEAQ (reference sequence). V trimming: 4 bases; J trimming: 1 base; junction bases outside the gene matches: 12. This CDR3 is 19 amino acids long. CDR3 loop: CASSSRTSGAGWGTDTQYF. The CDR3 DNA reads TGTGCCAGCAGCTCCCGGACTAGCGGGGCCGGGTGGGGCACAGATACGCAGTATTTT.

This chain links TRBV19 with TRBJ2-1; 10 bases align to TRBD2. V lost 5 bases to trimming and J lost 0 bases; unmatched junction nucleotides: 7. CDR1 and CDR2 from the germline V gene are LNHDA and SQIVND (reference sequence). The CDR3 length is 17 residues. This CDR3 is CASSSGLALSSYNEQFF. The DNA of the CDR3 is TGTGCCAGTAGTTCGGGACTAGCGCTCAGCTCCTACAATGAGCAGTTCTTC. Full variable domain (outside the CDR3, taken from reference TRBV19 and TRBJ2-1): DGGITQSPKYLFRKEGQNVTLSCEQNLNHDAMYWYRQDPGQGLRLIYYSQIVNDFQKGDIAEGYSVSREKKESFPLTVTSAQKNPTAFYLCASSSGLALSSYNEQFFGPGTRLTVL.

This chain uses TRBV4-3 with TRBJ1-2; D remains ambiguous. The CDR3 sequence is 12 residues long. The V gene's germline CDR1 is LGHNA and CDR2 YSLEER. Trimming removed 4 bases at V and 7 bases at J, with 10 bases between. The chain's CDR3 is CASSPGAGGYTF. DNA of the CDR3: TGCGCCAGCAGCCCGGGCGCGGGTGGCTACACCTTC.

This sequence joins TRBV9 and TRBJ2-3; TRBD2 matches 8 bases. Trimming cost V 0 bases and J 5 bases; bases outside gene matches: 8. The V gene's germline CDR1 is SGDLS and CDR2 YYNGEE. The CDR3 runs to 16 residues. The DNA for the CDR3 is TGTGCCAGCAGCGTAGCAGGGAGCGGGGGCTTAGATACGCAGTATTTT. Translated: CASSVAGSGGLDTQYF.

The genes are TRBV29-1 and TRBJ1-4, with a weak D call TRBD1 (5 bases). V was trimmed by 5 bases and J by 7 bases, leaving 11 bases between them. The germline V gene encodes CDR1 SQVTM and CDR2 ANQGSEA. This CDR3 is 12 amino acids long. CDR3 nucleotides: TGCAGCGTTACGGGGGGAGGTGAAAAACTGTTTTTT. It encodes CSVTGGGEKLFF.

This chain uses TRBV5-4 with TRBJ2-1; 7 positions match TRBD2. The CDR3 has 16 amino acids. The germline V gene has CDR1 SGHNT and CDR2 YYREEE (reference sequence). The V gene end was trimmed by 3 bases and the J gene end by 8 bases; junction bases not matched to a gene: 14. This CDR3 is CASSSLTRTREHEQFF. DNA of the CDR3: TGTGCCAGCAGCTCCTTAACACGGACTAGAGAGCATGAGCAGTTCTTC.

The rearrangement joins TRBV10-3 to TRBJ2-7; 8 bases align to TRBD1. J lost 0 bases, V lost 4 bases, and 8 bases had no gene match. CDR3 size: 16 residues. CDR1 is ENHRY and CDR2 is SYGVKD in the germline V gene. The chain's CDR3 is CAISGPGQGRSYEQYF. Here the CDR3 DNA reads TGTGCCATCAGTGGACCCGGACAGGGTCGCTCCTACGAGCAGTACTTC.

A single count supports this clone. J is TRBJ2-7 and V is TRBV5-6; possible D gene TRBD1, 5 bases. Germline lookup yields CDR1 SGHDT and CDR2 YYEEEE. Trimming shortened V by 4 bases and J by 3 bases, and 11 bases separated the two germline ends. The CDR3 consists of 13 residues. The CDR3: CASSKGENYEQYF. The CDR3 region has the DNA TGTGCCAGCAGCAAAGGGGAAAACTACGAGCAGTACTTC.

V and J are TRBV19 and TRBJ1-2; 8 bases map to TRBD1. The germline CDR1 and CDR2 sequences are LNHDA and SQIVND (reference sequence). The CDR3 spans 13 residues. V shed 3 bases, J shed 7 bases, and the junction held 4 bases outside the gene matches. The CDR3 DNA reads as TGTGCCAGTAGTATTGGGACAGGACGTGGCTACACCTTC. Translating gives CASSIGTGRGYTF.

This chain joins TRBV7-3 and TRBJ2-2, with 8 bases that match TRBD2. CDR3 length: 18 amino acids. Germline V gene data show CDR1 as SGHTA and CDR2 as FQGTGA. The trim removed 5 bases at V and 8 bases at J, leaving 19 bases unmatched. The CDR3 loop is CASSPIPLRGVISGELFF. The DNA of the CDR3 is TGTGCCAGCAGCCCTATACCTTTGCGGGGGGTAATCTCAGGGGAGCTGTTTTTT.

The DNA for the CDR3 is TGTGCCAGCAGCTGGTCTTCGACAGGGCTTTACTATGGCTACACCTTC. Translated: CASSWSSTGLYYGYTF. This chain connects TRBV7-6 to TRBJ1-2, with 7 bases lining up with TRBD1. Per germline, CDR1 SGHVS and CDR2 FNYEAQ. This CDR3 is built from 16 residues. The V gene end was trimmed by 4 bases and the J gene end by 3 bases; junction bases not matched to a gene: 11. Using reference TRBV7-6 and TRBJ1-2 for the parts outside the CDR3, the full variable domain is GAGVSQSPRYKVTKRGQDVALRCDPISGHVSLYWYRQALGQGPEFLTYFNYEAQQDKSGLPNDRFSAERPEGSISTLTIQRTEQRDSAMYRCASSWSSTGLYYGYTFGSGTRLTVV.

This chain joins TRBV6-5 and TRBJ2-7; weak D call: TRBD2 (5 bases). The CDR3 covers 13 residues. V gave up 6 bases and J gave up 6 bases, with 15 bases separating them. Germline V gives CDR1 MNHEY, CDR2 SVGAGI. For the CDR3, the DNA is TGTGCCAGCAGCCCCATCGGTGAGGGCGAGCAGTACTTC. It specifies CASSPIGEGEQYF.

The chain uses TRBV29-1 and TRBJ2-4; weak D call: TRBD1 (6 bases). V was clipped by 3 bases and J by 4 bases, with 10 bases between them. Germline V gene data show CDR1 as SQVTM and CDR2 as ANQGSEA. This CDR3 comprises 13 residues. Here the CDR3 DNA reads TGCAGCGTTGATACCGGGACAAAAAACATTCAGTACTTC. It codes for CSVDTGTKNIQYF.

V usage is TRBV7-2 and J usage is TRBJ2-1, with TRBD2 matching 16 bases. The CDR3 spans 19 residues. Losses at the gene ends were 4 bases for V and 0 bases for J; bases not matched to a gene: 6. The germline V gene has CDR1 SGHTA and CDR2 FQGNSA. CDR3 sequence: CASSSPGLAGGSSYNEQFF. Here the CDR3 DNA reads TGTGCCAGCAGCTCCCCGGGACTAGCGGGGGGGAGCTCCTACAATGAGCAGTTCTTC.

V is TRBV15 and J is TRBJ1-5; no clear D gene. The V end was cut by 1 base, the J end by 11 bases, with 12 bases between. The CDR3 totals 13 residues. Germline V gene lookup returns CDR1 LNHNV and CDR2 YYDKDF (reference sequence). The CDR3 DNA reads as TGTGCCACCAGCAGAGCCCCACCCGCGGCCCAGCATTTT. It specifies CATSRAPPAAQHF.